This entry concerns a single T cell receptor (beta chain). Antigen specificity is unknown. This record belongs to a study of shared clonotypes between healthy human individuals. General study results and limits: Clonotype sharing among donors likely depends on sequencing depth.

Germline V gene lookup returns CDR1 SQVTM and CDR2 ANQGSEA. The V end was cut by 0 bases, the J end by 3 bases, with 15 bases between. CDR3 length: 16 residues. The protocol was immunoSEQ multiplex PCR, while the TCRdb copy is restricted to in-frame clones and leaves out a portion. The sample holds some 1 million clones, under 80% seen once. The sequenced sample was memory CD4+ T cells sorted from blood. The subset here: CD45RA-negative fraction. The rearrangement joins TRBV29-1 to TRBJ2-1; D is perhaps TRBD1 (6 bases). The TCR sequence derives from a young man in good health. This chain's CDR3 is CSVEDPTGQDYNEQFF. The CDR3 DNA is TGCAGCGTTGAAGACCCTACAGGGCAGGACTACAATGAGCAGTTCTTC.